One sample yielded the 32 T cell receptor beta chains listed below, sequenced in a study of human T cells and chemical hapten exposure. Stated time point: patch test 3, about 24 weeks after DPC sensitization. Described treatment: therapeutic diphenylcyclopropenone sensitization with weekly scalp DPC. TCRdb called the RACE reads again in MiXCR, with one record for every CDR3 protein. The table records approximately 160,000 distinct CDR3 sequences, around a quarter of them present only once. Sequencing was performed on whole blood, taken in connection with sensitization to the hapten diphenylcyclopropenone (DPC). Source of these receptors: a woman aged 18-35 years with alopecia areata. Some clones in this sample may be carry-over from other donors' samples.

The V call is TRBV20-1, the J call TRBJ2-3; D ambiguous. Germline CDR1 reads DFQATT; CDR2 reads SNEGSKA (reference sequence). The CDR3 contains 12 residues. Trimming left V 3 bases short and J 4 bases short, with 8 bases between. The CDR3 DNA sequence: TGCAGTGCTAGTGGGGATCCAGATACGCAGTATTTT. It codes for CSASGDPDTQYF.

This clonotype has just a few counts. The V gene is TRBV20-1, the J gene TRBJ2-1, with D uncertain. The CDR3 runs 13 residues. The V end was cut by 5 bases, the J end by 4 bases, with 12 bases between. In germline, CDR1 is DFQATT, CDR2 SNEGSKA (reference sequence). Here the CDR3 reads CSAATGFYNEQFF. In DNA, the CDR3 is TGCAGTGCTGCGACCGGTTTTTACAATGAGCAGTTCTTC.

The chain joins TRBV10-2 to TRBJ1-5; D may be TRBD1 (6 bases). In germline, CDR1 is WSHSY, CDR2 SAAADI. Deletions cut 4 bases from V and 0 bases from J, with 10 bases between. The CDR3 totals 15 residues. The CDR3: CASSGSTGSNQPQHF. The CDR3 nucleotides are TGCGCCAGCAGTGGATCGACAGGTAGCAATCAGCCCCAGCATTTT.

The chain couples TRBV27 to TRBJ2-1; the D gene is possibly TRBD2 (5 bases). Germline values: CDR1 MNHEY, CDR2 SMNVEV (reference sequence). V was cut by 9 bases and J by 1 base, with 13 bases left in between. The CDR3 runs to 14 residues. The CDR3 is CASNERRSYNEQFF. CDR3 DNA sequence: TGTGCCAGTAACGAGCGGAGGTCCTACAATGAGCAGTTCTTC.

This chain links TRBV11-2 with TRBJ1-2; D is ambiguous. The V gene's germline CDR1 is SGHAT and CDR2 FQNNGV. The V end lost 2 bases, the J end lost 4 bases, and 5 bases lay between the germline ends. CDR3 length: 12 residues. The CDR3: CASSLQTYGYTF. The CDR3 DNA follows: TGTGCCAGCAGCTTACAGACCTATGGCTACACCTTC.

The chain carries TRBV20-1 and TRBJ2-2, with D possibly being TRBD2 (7 bases). The CDR3 is made up of 15 amino acids. The germline V gene has CDR1 DFQATT and CDR2 SNEGSKA (reference sequence). Trimming took 6 bases from V and 5 from J, leaving 19 bases between them. The CDR3 DNA reads TGCAGTGCCCGAGAGGGGGGGGCCTGGACCGGGGAGCTGTTTTTT. It codes for CSAREGGAWTGELFF.

This clonotype came up a few times. The CDR3 DNA is TGTGCCATCAGGCGGGACGTCGACAATGAGCAGTTCTTC. Residues: CAIRRDVDNEQFF. This chain joins TRBV10-3 and TRBJ2-1, with a possible D match to TRBD2 (6 bases). This CDR3 is built from 13 residues. Germline CDR1 ENHRY, CDR2 SYGVKD. V lost 6 bases and J lost 5, with 11 bases in between.

The CDR3 reads CASSQERGGTGELFF. In nucleotides, the CDR3 is TGCGCCAGCAGCCAAGAAAGGGGGGGCACCGGGGAGCTGTTTTTT. This chain links TRBV4-3 with TRBJ2-2, with D maybe TRBD2 (7 bases). The CDR3 covers 15 residues. Germline-derived CDR1 and CDR2 are LGHNA and YSLEER. Trimming pared 0 bases from V and 4 bases from J, leaving 9 bases between.

The CDR3 nucleotides read TGTGCCAGCAACTTCAGGGGTGATACGCAGTATTTT. Translation: CASNFRGDTQYF. The V gene is TRBV7-9, the J gene TRBJ2-3; maybe TRBD1 (6 bases). CDR1 is SEHNR, CDR2 FQNEAQ, per germline (reference sequence). V lost 7 bases and J 6 bases, leaving 11 bases between the germline ends. This CDR3 contains 12 residues. Full variable domain (rest looked up from reference TRBV7-9 and TRBJ2-3): DTGVSQNPRHKITKRGQNVTFRCDPISEHNRLYWYRQTLGQGPEFLTYFQNEAQLEKSRLLSDRFSAERPKGSFSTLEIQRTEQGDSAMYLCASNFRGDTQYFGPGTRLTVL.

This clonotype was detected only a few times. The CDR3 here is CASRRGSYTGELFF. The CDR3 bases are TGCGCCAGCAGACGCGGATCCTACACCGGGGAGCTGTTTTTT. The rearrangement uses TRBV4-3 and TRBJ2-2, with D uncertain. The CDR3 has 14 amino acids. Between the trimmed V and J ends, which lost 6 bases and 3 bases, there was a span of 11 bases. Germline CDR1 is LGHNA and CDR2 is YSLEER.

The genes are TRBV4-1 and TRBJ1-5; D remains unclear. The CDR3 length is 12 residues. Per the germline V gene, CDR1 is MGHRA and CDR2 is YSYEKL. With 5 bases removed from V and 7 bases from J, the gap between germline ends came to 9 bases. In DNA form, the CDR3 reads TGCGCCAGCAGCACCGGGAGACAGCCCCAGCATTTT. Translating it yields CASSTGRQPQHF.

Only a few counts were recorded for this clonotype. V gene TRBV20-1 combines with J gene TRBJ2-5; TRBD1 matches 8 bases. Per germline, CDR1 DFQATT and CDR2 SNEGSKA (reference sequence). V dropped 5 bases and J dropped 5; count of bases not matched to a gene: 7. The CDR3 length is 13 residues. The CDR3 nucleotides read TGCAGTGCTGGACGACAGGGGCGGGAGACCCAGTACTTC. Its translation is CSAGRQGRETQYF.

The table lists this clonotype with a few counts. The chain's CDR3 is CASSPPGAVPIEQFF. The CDR3 DNA follows: TGTGCCAGCAGTCCTCCGGGGGCGGTTCCAATTGAGCAGTTCTTC. The rearrangement links TRBV2 to TRBJ2-1; D is tentatively TRBD1 or TRBD2 (6 bases each). Germline V gives CDR1 SNHLY, CDR2 FYNNEI. The CDR3 length is 15 residues. Trimming took 5 bases from V and 9 from J, leaving 20 bases between them.

The chain couples TRBV7-2 to TRBJ1-5, with D possibly TRBD1 on 6 matching bases. The CDR3 contains 16 residues. The ends were cut back, 4 bases at V and 1 base at J, with 14 bases in the middle. Germline V gene lookup returns CDR1 SGHTA and CDR2 FQGNSA. CDR3 residues: CASSYSGTRSNQPQHF. In nucleotides, the CDR3 is TGTGCCAGCAGCTACTCCGGGACACGGAGCAATCAGCCCCAGCATTTT. The complete variable domain, with remaining parts taken from reference TRBV7-2 and TRBJ1-5, reads GAGVSQSPSNKVTEKGKDVELRCDPISGHTALYWYRQSLGQGLEFLIYFQGNSAPDKSGLPSDRFSAERTGGSVSTLTIQRTQQEDSAVYLCASSYSGTRSNQPQHFGDGTRLSIL.

This clonotype was recorded a few times. J is TRBJ1-3 and V is TRBV2, with D tentatively TRBD1 (6 bases). Germline V CDR1 and CDR2: SNHLY, FYNNEI. V was clipped by 5 bases and J by 0 bases, with 11 bases between them. This CDR3 is 15 amino acids long. The CDR3 loop reads CASSLNRASGNTIYF. CDR3 sequence (DNA): TGTGCCAGCAGTTTGAACAGGGCCTCTGGAAACACCATATATTTT. The variable domain in full, completed from reference TRBV2 and TRBJ1-3, reads EPEVTQTPSHQVTQMGQEVILRCVPISNHLYFYWYRQILGQKVEFLVSFYNNEISEKSEIFDDQFSVERPDGSNFTLKIRSTKLEDSAMYFCASSLNRASGNTIYFGEGSWLTVV.

The rearrangement uses TRBV10-3 and TRBJ1-5; tentative D call: TRBD1 (5 bases). The CDR3 has 16 amino acids. Trimming shortened V by 3 bases and J by 1 base, and 13 bases separated the two germline ends. Germline V gene sequence: CDR1 ENHRY, CDR2 SYGVKD. CDR3 sequence reads: CAISESTVSSNQPQHF. In nucleotides, the CDR3 is TGTGCCATCAGTGAATCGACAGTCTCCAGCAATCAGCCCCAGCATTTT.

This clonotype has more than one count but fewer than ten. V gene TRBV14 combines with J gene TRBJ2-1; TRBD1 is a possible D gene (8 bases). The CDR3 sequence is 15 residues long. Germline-derived CDR1 and CDR2 are SGHDN and FVKESK. V was cut by 4 bases and J by 9 bases, with 19 bases left in between. CDR3 loop: CASSLAGGGRLEQFF. DNA of the CDR3: TGTGCCAGCAGCCTGGCAGGGGGCGGGAGACTTGAGCAGTTCTTC.

The V and J genes are TRBV4-2 and TRBJ2-7; 8 bases line up with TRBD2. This CDR3 region has 15 residues. CDR1 is LGHNA and CDR2 is YNFKEQ in the germline V gene. V dropped 0 bases and J dropped 3; count of bases not matched to a gene: 4. CDR3 loop: CASSQEGLAGYEQYF. In DNA, the CDR3 is TGTGCCAGCAGCCAAGAGGGGCTAGCGGGCTACGAGCAGTACTTC.

CDR3 protein: CSVRRIGNYEQYF. CDR3 DNA: TGCAGTGTTCGTAGAATAGGGAACTACGAGCAGTACTTC. The gene calls are TRBV20-1 and TRBJ2-7, with unresolved D. The CDR3 is 13 residues long. The V and J ends lost 7 bases and 3 bases respectively, with 16 bases between them. Germline V lookup: CDR1 DFQATT, CDR2 SNEGSKA (reference sequence).

This clonotype appeared once. This chain joins TRBV4-1 and TRBJ1-3; D is possibly TRBD1 (6 bases). This CDR3 spans 16 amino acids. V was cut by 3 bases and J by 0 bases, with 12 bases left in between. The germline CDR1 and CDR2 sequences are MGHRA and YSYEKL. The chain's CDR3 is CASSQDRDNSGNTIYF. CDR3 in DNA: TGCGCCAGCAGCCAGGACAGAGACAACTCTGGAAACACCATATATTTT.

This clonotype was seen a few times. The chain joins TRBV18 to TRBJ1-1; TRBD1 might be the D (6 bases). Germline CDR1 is KGHSH and CDR2 is LQKENI. Trimming cost V 3 bases and J 0 bases, with 14 bases left between them. This CDR3 has 16 amino acids. CDR3 sequence: CASSPAGALMNTEAFF. The CDR3 DNA follows: TGTGCCAGCTCACCTGCAGGGGCCCTTATGAACACTGAAGCTTTCTTT.

This clonotype was observed a handful of times. V and J are TRBV29-1 and TRBJ1-1; D might be TRBD1 (5 bases). The CDR3 sequence is 14 residues long. The V end was cut by 7 bases, the J end by 3 bases, with 18 bases between. The germline gives CDR1 SQVTM, CDR2 ANQGSEA. CDR3 protein: CSALPGPVYTEAFF. In DNA form, the CDR3 reads TGCAGCGCCCTCCCGGGACCGGTCTACACTGAAGCTTTCTTT.

In this sample, this clonotype turned up many times. The rearrangement uses TRBV3-1 and TRBJ2-5; 10 nucleotides align to TRBD2. CDR3 length equals 16 residues. CDR1 LGHDT and CDR2 YNNKEL come from the germline V gene (reference sequence). V was clipped by 1 base and J by 2 bases; unmatched bases: 4. The CDR3 loop is CASSQVAGGGQETQYF. CDR3 sequence (DNA): TGTGCCAGCAGCCAAGTAGCGGGGGGAGGTCAAGAGACCCAGTACTTC.

This chain uses TRBV6-5 with TRBJ2-2, with D perhaps being TRBD1 or TRBD2 (5 bases each). The CDR3 spans 13 residues. Germline V CDR1 and CDR2: MNHEY, SVGAGI. V was shortened by 6 bases and J by 4 bases, with 9 bases between the two germline ends. CDR3 DNA: TGTGCCAGCAGGAGGGACCTCACCGGGGAGCTGTTTTTT. It codes for CASRRDLTGELFF.

The sample holds a few counts of this clonotype. This chain connects TRBV5-4 to TRBJ2-3; D perhaps matches TRBD1 (5 bases). Germline lookup yields CDR1 SGHNT and CDR2 YYREEE (reference sequence). The V end lost 4 bases, the J end lost 5 bases, and 17 bases lay between the germline ends. The CDR3 runs to 15 residues. CDR3 in amino acids: CASSGANSIGDTQYF. The CDR3, as DNA: TGTGCCAGCAGCGGGGCCAACTCTATAGGAGATACGCAGTATTTT.

V is TRBV5-1 and J is TRBJ2-5; no clear D gene. The CDR3 is 14 residues long. V lost 4 bases to trimming and J lost 3 bases, with 13 bases between them. Germline CDR1 SGHRS, CDR2 YFSETQ. CDR3 bases: TGCGCCAGCAGCAAATTCTATGGTGAAGAGACCCAGTACTTC. As protein: CASSKFYGEETQYF.

The V gene is TRBV10-3, the J gene TRBJ1-5; 7 bases map to TRBD1. This CDR3 has 16 residues. Germline V gene data show CDR1 as ENHRY and CDR2 as SYGVKD. Trimming took 0 bases from V and 4 from J; bases not matched to a gene: 6. The chain's CDR3 is CAISESRGGWNQPQHF. For the CDR3, the DNA is TGTGCCATCAGTGAGTCAAGAGGGGGCTGGAATCAGCCCCAGCATTTT.

This clonotype was found a few times. This chain links TRBV20-1 with TRBJ2-7, with TRBD2 identical over 12 bases. The CDR3 has 16 amino acids. With V trimmed by 3 bases and J by 3 bases, 9 bases remained unmatched. Per germline, CDR1 DFQATT and CDR2 SNEGSKA (reference sequence). The CDR3 nucleotides read TGCAGTGCTAGCCCCCGGGGACTAGCGGGTCACTACGAGCAGTACTTC. Protein: CSASPRGLAGHYEQYF.

There are many counts of this clonotype. V is TRBV20-1 and J is TRBJ1-2; D possibly corresponds to TRBD1 (5 bases). The V and J ends lost 5 bases and 7 bases respectively, with 20 bases between them. The CDR3 is 14 amino acids. Germline lookup yields CDR1 DFQATT and CDR2 SNEGSKA (reference sequence). Written as DNA, the CDR3 is TGCAGTGCTGCCGGAAGGGGAAGAGGTGGTGGCTACACCTTC. Translation gives CSAAGRGRGGGYTF.

CDR3 DNA sequence: TGTGCCAGCAGTAGTAGGGCCACAGATACGCAGTATTTT. Translation: CASSSRATDTQYF. The chain is built from TRBV27 and TRBJ2-3, with D hard to call. Between the trimmed V and J ends, which lost 5 bases and 2 bases, there was a span of 8 bases. From germline, CDR1 is MNHEY and CDR2 SMNVEV (reference sequence). The CDR3 contains 13 residues.

This clonotype showed up many times. V and J are TRBV3-1 and TRBJ2-6; D is perhaps TRBD1 (5 bases). The CDR3 length is 18 residues. CDR1 is LGHDT and CDR2 is YNNKEL in the germline V gene (reference sequence). V dropped 0 bases and J dropped 0 bases, with 12 bases sitting between them. In DNA, the CDR3 is TGTGCCAGCAGCCAAGAATCTTCAGGGTTCTCTGGGGCCAACGTCCTGACTTTC. As protein: CASSQESSGFSGANVLTF.

The chain employs TRBV24-1 and TRBJ2-1, with D unresolved. Trimming left V 6 bases short and J 5 bases short, with 7 bases between. Germline V gives CDR1 KGHDR, CDR2 SFDVKD. This CDR3 is built from 12 residues. CDR3 sequence: CATSSTDNEQFF. CDR3 bases: TGTGCCACCAGTTCAACAGACAATGAGCAGTTCTTC.